This passage covers 6 T cell receptor beta chains from one sample sequenced in a study of CD8 T cells in Susac syndrome. Random-hexamer reverse transcription was applied to roughly 0.5 to 1 ug RNA. TCRdb recomputed calls from the immunoSEQ multiplex PCR reads with MiXCR, one row per CDR3 protein. The sample yields about 130,000 distinct CDR3 sequences, around nine tenths seen once. Sequencing was done on a sample of CD8+ T cells from PBMCs. These receptors all come from a human donor with multiple sclerosis.

This clonotype is a singleton in its sample. The V gene is TRBV30, the J gene TRBJ1-4, with D unclear. This CDR3 region has 10 residues. V was cut by 6 bases and J by 4 bases, with 3 bases left in between. Per the germline V gene, CDR1 is GTSNPN and CDR2 is SVGIG (reference sequence). CDR3 amino acids: CACLNEKLFF. In DNA form, the CDR3 reads TGTGCCTGCCTTAATGAAAAACTGTTTTTT.

The rearrangement links TRBV13 to TRBJ2-1; D perhaps matches TRBD2 (6 bases). The germline V and J ends were trimmed by 5 bases and 3 bases, with 17 bases remaining between them. The CDR3 covers 16 residues. The V gene's germline CDR1 is PRHDT and CDR2 FYEKMQ (reference sequence). The DNA for the CDR3 is TGTGCCAGCAGCCCCCCTGAGGGAGGCGGCTACAATGAGCAGTTCTTC. Translating it yields CASSPPEGGGYNEQFF.

The J gene is TRBJ1-1, the V gene TRBV4-2; possible D gene TRBD1, 5 bases. V was shortened by 0 bases and J by 8 bases, with 10 bases between the two germline ends. The CDR3 runs to 13 residues. Germline loops: CDR1 LGHNA, CDR2 YNFKEQ. CDR3 residues: CASSQDLREEAFF. In DNA, the CDR3 is TGTGCCAGCAGCCAAGACCTCAGGGAAGAAGCTTTCTTT.

The chain carries TRBV6-2 or TRBV6-3 and TRBJ1-1; no clear D gene. The CDR3 is 14 residues long. V lost 4 bases, J lost 1 base, and 10 bases lay in between. Germline assignment: CDR1 MNHEY and CDR2 SVGEGT. The CDR3 sequence is CASSSQDPNTEAFF. The CDR3 coding sequence is TGTGCCAGCAGTTCTCAGGATCCGAACACTGAAGCTTTCTTT.

V is TRBV7-9 and J is TRBJ2-3; a possible D gene is TRBD1 (6 bases). V was trimmed by 3 bases and J by 4 bases, leaving 14 bases between them. CDR3 length equals 15 residues. In germline, CDR1 is SEHNR, CDR2 FQNEAQ (reference sequence). The CDR3 protein is CASSLGQGRADTQYF. The CDR3 bases are TGTGCCAGCAGCTTGGGGCAGGGGCGAGCAGATACGCAGTATTTT. The full variable domain, in which reference TRBV7-9 and TRBJ2-3 provide the parts outside the CDR3, is DTGVSQNPRHKITKRGQNVTFRCDPISEHNRLYWYRQTLGQGPEFLTYFQNEAQLEKSRLLSDRFSAERPKGSFSTLEIQRTEQGDSAMYLCASSLGQGRADTQYFGPGTRLTVL.

The chain employs TRBV29-1 and TRBJ2-2, with TRBD2 as a possible D gene (6 bases). Germline lookup yields CDR1 SQVTM and CDR2 ANQGSEA. CDR3 size: 12 residues. Between the trimmed V and J ends, which lost 7 bases and 5 bases, there was a span of 11 bases. In DNA, the CDR3 is TGCAGCGCCGGGACTGATACCGGGGAGCTGTTTTTT. It codes for CSAGTDTGELFF.